The 4 T cell receptor beta chains presented below share a single source sample, sequenced in a study of blood T cell repertoires in COVID-19. Sequencing was performed with immunoSEQ multiplex PCR; in TCRdb, only in-frame clones are kept and a portion is missing. Of fewer than 250,000 clones in the sample, approximately 85% were seen once. The sequencing input was PBMCs or T cells enriched from blood (not recorded which). The receptors were sampled from a woman aged 45 to 65 with acute COVID-19.

As DNA, the CDR3 is TGCGCCAGCAGCGGCCGGACAGGGGCAGCCGGAAACACCATATATTTT. Protein: CASSGRTGAAGNTIYF. The V and J genes are TRBV5-1 and TRBJ1-3, with TRBD1 identical over 9 bases. Germline V lookup: CDR1 SGHRS, CDR2 YFSETQ. V was clipped by 4 bases and J by 4 bases; unmatched bases: 9. The CDR3 is 16 amino acids.

V is TRBV5-4 and J is TRBJ1-4, with 8 bases that match TRBD1. V dropped 0 bases and J dropped 8; count of bases not matched to a gene: 9. Germline values: CDR1 SGHNT, CDR2 YYREEE (reference sequence). This CDR3 is built from 16 residues. The CDR3 DNA sequence: TGTGCCAGCAGCTTGGGAAGGGACAGGACAAAAGAAAAACTGTTTTTT. This translates into CASSLGRDRTKEKLFF.

The V call is TRBV6-2 or TRBV6-3, the J call TRBJ1-1, with 9 bases identical to TRBD1. V lost 4 bases and J lost 3; bases outside the gene matches: 6. CDR1 is MNHEY, CDR2 SVGEGT, per germline. This CDR3 comprises 15 residues. The CDR3 DNA reads TGTGCCAGCAGTTCTCACAGGGGGCCGGACACTGAAGCTTTCTTT. Amino acids: CASSSHRGPDTEAFF.

This clone was recorded only once. This chain joins TRBV29-1 and TRBJ1-1; D is possibly TRBD1 (5 bases). This CDR3 contains 12 residues. Per the germline V gene, CDR1 is SQVTM and CDR2 is ANQGSEA. Trimming left V 6 bases short and J 5 bases short, with 13 bases between. The CDR3 loop is CSVKRGGTEAFF. In DNA, the CDR3 is TGCAGCGTCAAACGGGGGGGTACTGAAGCTTTCTTT.